Sequencing of this T cell receptor (beta chain) was carried out in a study of T cell changes during pregnancy in multiple sclerosis. Repertoires were generated with immunoSEQ multiplex PCR, while TCRdb's copy carries only in-frame clones and drops some. This repertoire shows some 21,000 clones, approximately 90% found once; its top ten account for approximately 0.73%. This clonotype was obtained from a female donor with multiple sclerosis, enrolled in a pregnancy study. The sequenced sample was CD4+ T cells from peripheral blood mononuclear cells, obtained in the third trimester of pregnancy.

As DNA, the CDR3 is TGTGCCAGTAGTATGACTTTCACCGGGGAGCTGTTTTTT. Protein sequence: CASSMTFTGELFF. The V gene is TRBV19, the J gene TRBJ2-2; D gene ambiguous. Germline CDR1 LNHDA, CDR2 SQIVND (reference sequence). Trimming took off 3 bases at V and 4 bases at J, with 6 bases between the two ends. The CDR3 is made up of 13 amino acids.